This T cell receptor beta chain was sequenced during a study of T cells in Graves' hyperthyroidism and ophthalmopathy. Findings of the study overall: A 13 V-J model separated ophthalmopathy from stable hyperthyroidism. Also found in blood were most expanded thyroid clonotypes above 0.001.

A NOSPECS grade of at least 4, a Clinical Activity Score of at least 3 and duration under 3 months were recorded in ophthalmopathy patients. RNA transcripts served as the template for amplifying TCR beta CDR3 regions. The study used the HTBI primer set for a first-round RT-PCR of the TCR CDR3. TCRdb re-called the multiplex PCR reads with MiXCR, one entry per CDR3 protein. The repertoire holds roughly 500,000 distinct CDR3 sequences, with around 22% as singletons. As for this clonotype: No antigen is known for it.

Sequencing was carried out using blood. The clonotype was recovered from a woman aged 30 to 39 with Graves' ophthalmopathy.

The CDR3 is CASSGAASYEQYF. In nucleotides, the CDR3 is TGTGCCAGCAGTGGCGCGGCCTCCTACGAGCAGTACTTC. The chain employs TRBV2 and TRBJ2-7, with D uncertain. The germline V and J ends were trimmed by 4 bases and 0 bases, with 7 bases remaining between them. The CDR3 consists of 13 residues. Germline assignment: CDR1 SNHLY and CDR2 FYNNEI.